The 12 T cell receptor beta chains in this list originate from one sample, sequenced in a study of cytomegalovirus exposure and HLA in healthy donors. PCR amplification relied on 60 Vbeta primers (plus 13 Jbeta primers). Sequencing used immunoSEQ multiplex PCR; TCRdb keeps in-frame clones, though not all of them. The top ten clones hold roughly 7.8% of a sample with 150,000 to 200,000 clones, approximately 82% of them seen once. Sequencing was done on a sample of PBMCs. These receptor sequences come from a woman aged 35 to 49 in good health and CMV-seropositive.

The gene calls are TRBV18 and TRBJ1-1; the match to TRBD1 covers 8 bases. Looked up from germline, CDR1 is KGHSH and CDR2 is LQKENI. The V segment lost 0 bases and the J segment 1 base; nucleotides outside the gene matches: 1. The CDR3 runs to 15 residues. CDR3 in amino acids: CASSPPTGANTEAFF. The CDR3 DNA reads as TGTGCCAGCTCACCACCGACAGGGGCGAACACTGAAGCTTTCTTT.

The chain links TRBV9 to TRBJ2-2; tentatively, D is TRBD1 (6 bases). V was shortened by 5 bases and J by 1 base, with 15 bases between the two germline ends. Per germline, CDR1 SGDLS and CDR2 YYNGEE. The CDR3 spans 16 residues. CDR3 sequence (DNA): TGTGCCAGCAGGAAGAAGTCGACAGGGAACACCGGGGAGCTGTTTTTT. The encoded protein is CASRKKSTGNTGELFF.

A few counts support this clone. The rearrangement joins TRBV6-1 to TRBJ2-2, with D perhaps TRBD1 (6 bases). Germline CDR1 is MNHNS and CDR2 is SASEGT. Deletions cut 4 bases from V and 1 base from J, with 13 bases between. CDR3 length: 16 amino acids. The CDR3 nucleotides read TGTGCCAGCAGTGGTCAGGGGCCATTGAACACCGGGGAGCTGTTTTTT. Protein sequence: CASSGQGPLNTGELFF.

This clone is a singleton in its sample. This same CDR3 is encoded by further DNA sequences in the sample. V gene TRBV7-9 combines with J gene TRBJ2-3; D is unresolved. Germline assignment: CDR1 SEHNR and CDR2 FQNEAQ (reference sequence). This CDR3 region has 11 residues. V lost 9 bases to trimming and J lost 0 bases, with 4 bases between them. This chain's CDR3 is CASTSTDTQYF. The DNA of the CDR3 is TGTGCCAGTACTAGCACAGATACGCAGTATTTT.

The chain couples TRBV21-1 to TRBJ2-4; the table's D call TRBD2 went unverified against the DNA. TRBV21-1 is a documented pseudogene. The CDR3 length is 17 residues. The CDR3 loop reads CATLTSGRAVAKNIQYF. Written as DNA, the CDR3 is TGTGCCACTTTAACTAGCGGGAGGGCCGTTGCCAAAAACATTCAGTACTTC.

V and J are TRBV5-8 and TRBJ2-7, with D perhaps matching TRBD2 (7 bases). Between the trimmed V and J ends, which lost 3 bases and 5 bases, there was a span of 12 bases. The V gene's germline CDR1 is SGHTS and CDR2 YDEGEE. The CDR3 has 13 amino acids. The CDR3 reads CASSWGAGDEQYF. As DNA, the CDR3 is TGTGCCAGCAGCTGGGGGGCGGGGGACGAGCAGTACTTC.

This chain links TRBV6-5 with TRBJ2-1; 10 positions agree with TRBD2. The CDR3 is made up of 14 amino acids. V dropped 6 bases and J dropped 12; count of bases not matched to a gene: 11. Per the germline V gene, CDR1 is MNHEY and CDR2 is SVGAGI. This CDR3 reads CASSWTSGHLGQFF. The CDR3 region has the DNA TGTGCCAGCAGCTGGACTAGCGGACACTTGGGGCAGTTCTTC.

Turning to this clone: The junction departs from germline at one end; a sequencing error may be responsible. This chain links TRBV2 with TRBJ2-2, with TRBD1 as a possible D gene (6 bases). Germline CDR1 SNHLY, CDR2 FYNNEI. The CDR3 runs to 14 residues. CDR3 residues: CASIERGTNGELFF. For the CDR3, the DNA is TGTGCCAGCATTGAAAGGGGGACGAACGGGGAGCTGTTTTTT.

V and J are TRBV4-3 and TRBJ2-5; D possibly corresponds to TRBD1 (6 bases). Germline CDR1 and CDR2: LGHNA and YSLEER. This CDR3 is 13 amino acids long. V was clipped by 3 bases and J by 5 bases, with 10 bases between them. The CDR3 here is CASSQGHQETQYF. The DNA for the CDR3 is TGCGCCAGCAGCCAGGGACATCAGGAGACCCAGTACTTC.

The genes are TRBV11-2 and TRBJ2-1; D gene unclear. Between the trimmed V and J ends, which lost 4 bases and 10 bases, there was a span of 11 bases. The V gene's germline CDR1 is SGHAT and CDR2 FQNNGV. This CDR3 spans 12 amino acids. The CDR3 reads CASSSPSREQFF. In DNA, the CDR3 is TGTGCCAGCAGCTCCCCGTCGAGGGAGCAGTTCTTC.

The rearrangement uses TRBV28 and TRBJ2-3, with D tentatively TRBD2 (6 bases). Trimming took off 2 bases at V and 5 bases at J, with 11 bases between the two ends. The V gene's germline CDR1 is MDHEN and CDR2 SYDVKM. The CDR3 is 14 amino acids. The CDR3 bases are TGTGCCAGCAGTTTAACGGGAGTGATAGATACGCAGTATTTT. It translates to CASSLTGVIDTQYF. Full variable domain (missing parts from reference TRBV28 and TRBJ2-3): DVKVTQSSRYLVKRTGEKVFLECVQDMDHENMFWYRQDPGLGLRLIYFSYDVKMKEKGDIPEGYSVSREKKERFSLILESASTNQTSMYLCASSLTGVIDTQYFGPGTRLTVL.

The sample holds a few counts of this clone. V and J are TRBV2 and TRBJ1-3; unclear D gene. V was cut by 5 bases and J by 2 bases, with 13 bases left in between. The CDR3 is 15 residues long. Germline CDR1 is SNHLY and CDR2 is FYNNEI. CDR3 sequence (DNA): TGTGCCAGCAGTAGAGGACTTGGTACTGGAAACACCATATATTTT. Protein product: CASSRGLGTGNTIYF.